Listed below are T cell receptor beta chains from one sample, sequenced in a study of CD8+CD57+ T cells in acquired aplastic anemia. TCRdb re-analysed the reads in MiXCR, keeping a single row per CDR3 protein. The sample shows hundreds of thousands of distinct CDR3 sequences, 60% to 80% of them seen only once. Sequenced: sorted CD4+, CD8+, or CD8+CD57+ T cells (not recorded which) from PBMCs. Every receptor here comes from a human donor in good health, serving as a control. Each CDR3 is given with its conserved first and last residue. The D gene is left open where the match is weak. The size entry is marked missing in some rows and otherwise reads once, few, many or a size class.

D	size	V	J	DNA	CDR3
-	many	TRBV5-1	TRBJ1-1	TGCGCCAGCAGCTTGGGCAGAGGAGACACTGAAGCTTTCTTT	CASSLGRGDTEAFF
TRBD1	-	TRBV2	TRBJ1-2	TGTGCCAGCAGAGACCTACAGGGGGGACTCTATTGCTACACCTTC	CASRDLQGGLYCYTF
-	-	TRBV7-8	TRBJ1-6	TGTGCCAGCAGCTTCGCCGGGGGGAGAGATACGCAGTATCACTTT	CASSFAGGRDTQYHF
-	many	TRBV5-1	TRBJ2-7	TGCGCCAGCAGCCTGCCGGGATCTTGGGTATCCTACGAGCAGTACTTC	CASSLPGSWVSYEQYF
-	-	TRBV7-7	TRBJ1-1	TGTGCTAGCAGGGTCCTTGAGGCCACTGAAGCTTTCTTT	CASRVLEATEAFF
-	-	TRBV19	TRBJ1-5	TGTGCCAGTAGTACCACCTGGGGGGCGCATCAGCCCCAGCATTTT	CASSTTWGAHQPQHF
-	-	TRBV2	TRBJ2-3	TGTGCCAGCAGTGACGGGGCAAGCACTGAAGCTTACTTT	CASSDGASTEAYF
-	-	TRBV24-1	TRBJ1-3	TGTGCCACCAGTGATTCTGGGCCTAGCTTTACAGATACGCAATATTTT	CATSDSGPSFTDTQYF
TRBD1	once	TRBV9	TRBJ2-1	TGTGCCAGCAGCTTACGACAGGGGGTACGGGATGAGCAGTTCTTC	CASSLRQGVRDEQFF
-	-	TRBV2	TRBJ1-3	TGTGCCAGCAGTGAGTTTAGGCGGCAGGTCGTGCACACCATATATTTT	CASSEFRRQVVHTIYF
-	-	TRBV7-9	TRBJ1-2	TGCGCCAGCAGCCTATTAAGAGGGCCCCTTAACTATGGCTACACCTTC	CASSLLRGPLNYGYTF
-	-	TRBV20-1	TRBJ1-1	TGCAGTGCTAGAGTCCATGACACTGAAGCTGAAGCTTTCTTT	CSARVHDTEAEAFF
-	-	TRBV5-1	TRBJ1-2	TGCGCCAGCAGCTTGCAGGGAACGGAGGGCTACACCTTC	CASSLQGTEGYTF
TRBD1	-	TRBV11-2	TRBJ1-5	TGTGCCAGCAAACGTGGGGACAGCGTCAATCAGCCCCAGCATTTT	CASKRGDSVNQPQHF
-	-	TRBV7-4	TRBJ2-3	TGTGCCAGCACCGCTGGGGAAAGGGGTACAGATACGCAGTATTTT	CASTAGERGTDTQYF
-	-	TRBV7-8	TRBJ2-6	TGTGCCAGCAGCTTAGTTCGGGAGTCCTCTGGGGCCAACGTCCTGACTTTC	CASSLVRESSGANVLTF
-	few	TRBV29-1	TRBJ1-1	TGCAGCGTTGGTTTGTTAGGCACTGAAGCTTTCTTT	CSVGLLGTEAFF
TRBD1	-	TRBV12-3/TRBV12-4	TRBJ2-7	TGTGCCAGCAGGGGGACAGGGTCTTACGAGCAGTACTTC	CASRGTGSYEQYF
-	once	TRBV5-8	TRBJ1-5	TGTGCCAGCAGCCAGGATAAGCCCCAGCATTTT	CASSQDKPQHF
-	-	TRBV7-2	TRBJ2-3	TGTGCCAGCAGCTTTGCCACGAGCAGTGCTTCGCGCCGGTTT	CASSFATSSASRRF
TRBD2	-	TRBV7-3	TRBJ2-5	TGTGCCAGTCGGACTAGCGGGGGAGGTGGGGAGACCCAGTACTTC	CASRTSGGGGETQYF
-	-	TRBV2	TRBJ2-2	TGTGCCAGCAGTGATGACAGGGCGGCGGGAACCGGGGAGCTGTTTTTT	CASSDDRAAGTGELFF